The source of this T cell receptor (beta chain) is a study of cytomegalovirus exposure and HLA in healthy donors. Study-wide results and limits: Common viral pathogens seemed, in a later analysis, to connect with several of the most significant clusters.

The V gene's germline CDR1 is MNHEY and CDR2 SVGAGI. The length of the CDR3 is 15 residues. V shed 5 bases and J 4 bases; nucleotides not matched to a gene: 7. This clone was detected once. Its antigen is not identified. Use of 60 Vbeta and 13 Jbeta primers characterized the PCR. The method was immunoSEQ multiplex PCR; TCRdb's version includes in-frame clones alone and lacks a portion of them. Found here are about 130,000 clones, 70% to 80% of them singletons; the top ten hold approximately 1.2%. This chain uses TRBV6-5 with TRBJ2-7, with TRBD2 matching 11 bases. The sequencing sample was made of PBMCs. The origin of this receptor is a man over 45 in good health and CMV-seronegative. The CDR3 bases are TGTGCCAGCAGTCGAGGGACTAGCGGTAAATACGAGCAGTACTTC. This codes for CASSRGTSGKYEQYF.